Listed below are T cell receptor beta chains from one sample, sequenced in a study of T cell responses to AZD1222 COVID-19 vaccine. The protocol was immunoSEQ multiplex PCR, while the TCRdb copy is restricted to in-frame clones and leaves out a portion. The sample includes 200,000 to 250,000 clones, roughly 91% of them seen just once. The sample here was peripheral blood, taken on day 0 of MenACWY control vaccination. The receptors were gathered from an adult in good health. CDR3s include the opening cysteine and the closing phenylalanine or tryptophan. The D gene is left open where the match is weak. Not all rows give a size; the values are once, few, many and, for expanded clones, a class.

J | length | D | size | V | DNA | CDR3
TRBJ2-2 | 14 | TRBD1 | NA | TRBV6-5 | TGTGCCAGCCGACAGGGGAGAAACACCGGGGAGCTGTTTTTT | CASRQGRNTGELFF
TRBJ1-1 | 14 | NA | NA | TRBV19 | TGTGCCAGTAGTGCCCGGACGGACCACACTGAAGCTTTCTTT | CASSARTDHTEAFF
TRBJ1-1 | 15 | NA | NA | TRBV6-5 | TGTGCCAGCAATAATGGGCCCCAGGGGAACACTGAAGCTTTCTTT | CASNNGPQGNTEAFF
TRBJ1-2 | 13 | TRBD1 | NA | TRBV5-4 | TGTGCCAGCAGCTCTCCAGGACAGGGGTTGGGCACCTTC | CASSSPGQGLGTF
TRBJ2-5 | 14 | TRBD1 | once | TRBV5-1 | TGCGCCAGCAGCTTGGGACAGGGGGGAGAGACCCAGTACTTC | CASSLGQGGETQYF
TRBJ2-7 | 19 | NA | NA | TRBV27 | TGTGCCAGCAGTTTAGGCCCCAGGGGAGGTAGCTGGGAGATTTACGAGCAGTACTTC | CASSLGPRGGSWEIYEQYF
TRBJ1-6 | 17 | NA | NA | TRBV7-9 | TGTGCCAGCAGCTTCCAGGCGGGGAGCTCCTATAATTCACCCCTCCACTTT | CASSFQAGSSYNSPLHF
TRBJ1-2 | 13 | NA | few | TRBV7-2 | TGTGCCAGCAGGACGACTGGCAGTTATGGCTACACCTTC | CASRTTGSYGYTF
TRBJ1-6 | 17 | NA | few | TRBV30 | TGTGCCTGGAGTGTAATGTTTGGGATTGCGAAGAATTCACCCCTCCACTTT | CAWSVMFGIAKNSPLHF
TRBJ1-1 | 17 | NA | once | TRBV7-2 | TGTGCCAGCAGCCCCCAATTTACGAGGCGGCTGAACACTGAAGCTTTCTTT | CASSPQFTRRLNTEAFF
TRBJ1-1 | 13 | NA | once | TRBV3-1/TRBV3-2 | TGTGCCAGCAGCCAAGAATCGGGGGCGGAAGCTTTCTTT | CASSQESGAEAFF
TRBJ1-1 | 12 | NA | NA | TRBV3-1/TRBV3-2 | TGTGCCAGCACCTCAGGGGCCACTGAAGCTTTCTTT | CASTSGATEAFF
TRBJ2-2 | 16 | TRBD2 | NA | TRBV7-9 | TGTGCCAGCAGCTTAGCGCGGGGGGGAACTACCGGGGAGCTGTTTTTT | CASSLARGGTTGELFF
TRBJ1-5 | 16 | TRBD1 | NA | TRBV30 | TGTGCCTGGAGCGCCGCCGGGACAGGGGGTTATCAGCCCCAGCATTTT | CAWSAAGTGGYQPQHF
TRBJ1-6 | 18 | TRBD1 | NA | TRBV3-1/TRBV3-2 | TGTGCCAGCAGCCCCCACAGGGGGCGAAATCCGGAGGCTTCACCCCTCCACTTT | CASSPHRGRNPEASPLHF
TRBJ2-5 | 16 | NA | NA | TRBV5-1 | TGCGCCAGCAGCCCCCAGGGACAGCGGGGAGGGGAGACCCAGTACTTC | CASSPQGQRGGETQYF
TRBJ2-5 | 15 | NA | NA | TRBV24-1 | TGTGCCACCAGTGATTCGGGGTATATAGGAGAGACCCAGTACTTC | CATSDSGYIGETQYF
TRBJ1-3 | 16 | NA | NA | TRBV27 | TGTGCCAGCAGTTTTTGTCGGACAGAGAATAGAAACACCATATATTTT | CASSFCRTENRNTIYF
TRBJ1-6 | 14 | NA | once | TRBV3-1/TRBV3-2 | TGTGCCAGCAGCCCGCCAGTGGATCATTCACCCCTCCACTTT | CASSPPVDHSPLHF
TRBJ2-1 | 13 | NA | NA | TRBV27 | TGTGCCAGCAGTCGGGGAGTTGGTGGTGAGCAGTTCTTC | CASSRGVGGEQFF
TRBJ2-2 | 17 | TRBD2 | NA | TRBV4-2 | TGTGCCAGCAGCCAACTCGGACTAGCGGGGAACACCGGGGAGCTGTTTTTT | CASSQLGLAGNTGELFF
TRBJ1-6 | 13 | NA | NA | TRBV25-1 | TGTGCCAGCAAACAGACAGATAATTCACCCCTCCACTTT | CASKQTDNSPLHF
TRBJ1-2 | 13 | NA | once | TRBV18 | TGTGCCAGCTCAGGGACGAGAAACTATGGCTACACCTTC | CASSGTRNYGYTF
TRBJ2-7 | 14 | TRBD1 | NA | TRBV6-6 | TGTGCCAGCAGTTACTCCGGGACAGCCTACGAGCAGTACTTC | CASSYSGTAYEQYF
TRBJ1-2 | 13 | NA | NA | TRBV5-1 | TGCGCCAGCAGCTTGGAAGGTACGCGTGGCTACACCTTC | CASSLEGTRGYTF
TRBJ1-2 | 15 | NA | NA | TRBV3-1/TRBV3-2 | TGTGCCAGCAGCCAACTCAGGGGTGGTCCGGGCGGCTACACCTTC | CASSQLRGGPGGYTF
TRBJ1-1 | 14 | NA | NA | TRBV4-3 | TGCGCCAGCAGCCAAACGGGATCGGGCGGTAGAGCTTTCTTT | CASSQTGSGGRAFF
TRBJ1-2 | 15 | NA | NA | TRBV15 | TGTGCCACCAGAGCTGCCCCGGGCGGAAATCTTGGCTACACCTTC | CATRAAPGGNLGYTF
TRBJ1-4 | 15 | NA | NA | TRBV3-1/TRBV3-2 | TGTGCCAGCAGCCCAACACATTCAACTAATGAAAAACTGTTTTTT | CASSPTHSTNEKLFF
TRBJ1-5 | 15 | TRBD1 | NA | TRBV4-1 | TGCGCCAGCAGCAGACAGGGAGGCAGCAATCAGCCCCAGCATTTT | CASSRQGGSNQPQHF
TRBJ1-2 | 13 | NA | once | TRBV30 | TGTGCCTGGAGTGAACAGGGATTCGGCGGCTACACCTTC | CAWSEQGFGGYTF
TRBJ1-3 | 16 | NA | NA | TRBV2 | TGTGCCAGCACGTCTCGTCCGACAGGCTACGGAAACACCATATATTTT | CASTSRPTGYGNTIYF
TRBJ2-1 | 15 | TRBD2 | NA | TRBV7-8 | TGTGCCAGCAGCCACCTAGCGGGGTCCTACAATGAGCAGTTCTTC | CASSHLAGSYNEQFF
TRBJ2-1 | 17 | NA | NA | TRBV6-4 | TGTGCCAGCAGTGTCCTAACAGGGAACCCCTACTACAATGAGCAGTTCTTC | CASSVLTGNPYYNEQFF
TRBJ1-5 | 15 | NA | NA | TRBV6-5 | TGTGCCAGCAGTCCCGGGACAATTAGCAATCAGCCCCAGCATTTT | CASSPGTISNQPQHF
TRBJ1-2 | 14 | NA | NA | TRBV6-5 | TGTGCCAGCCGGCGGGCAGGGAGTAACTATGGCTACACCTTC | CASRRAGSNYGYTF
TRBJ1-5 | 16 | TRBD1 | NA | TRBV23-1 | TGCGCCAGCAGTCAATCTGACAGGGGGCAGGATCAGCCCCAGCATTTT | CASSQSDRGQDQPQHF
TRBJ1-5 | 12 | NA | NA | TRBV7-9 | TGTGCCAGCAGCTTAGCGGAACAGCCCCAGCATTTT | CASSLAEQPQHF
TRBJ1-2 | 16 | NA | NA | TRBV30 | TGTGCCTGGAGTGTACGAGTGGGCGGGCCAGGGTATGGCTACACCTTC | CAWSVRVGGPGYGYTF
TRBJ1-3 | 15 | NA | few | TRBV25-1 | TGTGCCAGCAGTGGTCGAGGGGTCTCTGGAAACACCATATATTTT | CASSGRGVSGNTIYF
TRBJ1-3 | 17 | TRBD1 | NA | TRBV5-4 | TGTGCCAGCAGCTTGAGGGGGGACAGGGCCGCCGGAAACACCATATATTTT | CASSLRGDRAAGNTIYF
TRBJ1-2 | 13 | TRBD1 | NA | TRBV7-9 | TGTGCCAGCAGCTCGACAGGGAGAGATGGCTACACCTTC | CASSSTGRDGYTF
TRBJ1-4 | 16 | TRBD1 | NA | TRBV5-1 | TGCGCCAGCAGCTTGAACGGCGGACAGGGTAATGAAAAACTGTTTTTT | CASSLNGGQGNEKLFF
TRBJ1-6 | 14 | TRBD1 | NA | TRBV30 | TGTGCCTGGAGGGGTGACAGGGGAGGTTCACCCCTCCACTTT | CAWRGDRGGSPLHF
TRBJ1-6 | 14 | NA | NA | TRBV2 | TGTGCCAGCAGTGAAAGAAGGCGGAATTCACCCCTCCACTTT | CASSERRRNSPLHF
TRBJ1-2 | 13 | TRBD1 | NA | TRBV3-1/TRBV3-2 | TGTGCCAGCAGACCCACAGGGGATCAGGGCTACACCTTC | CASRPTGDQGYTF
TRBJ2-2 | 12 | NA | NA | TRBV5-6 | TGTGCCAGCAGATCGGACACCGGGGAGCTGTTTTTT | CASRSDTGELFF
TRBJ1-4 | 15 | TRBD1 | NA | TRBV5-5 | TGTGCCAGCAGCCGGAGGGGGACAGACTATGAAAAACTGTTTTTT | CASSRRGTDYEKLFF
TRBJ1-5 | 15 | NA | NA | TRBV2 | TGTGCCAGCAGACAGGGCGCGGGGAGCAATCAGCCCCAGCATTTT | CASRQGAGSNQPQHF
TRBJ2-3 | 17 | NA | once | TRBV5-6 | TGTGCCAGCAGCCGAAAATGGGTAAGGGGCCTCACAGATACGCAGTATTTT | CASSRKWVRGLTDTQYF
TRBJ2-1 | 15 | TRBD2 | NA | TRBV7-2 | TGTGCCAGCAGTGATAGCGGGGCTTCCTACAATGAGCAGTTCTTC | CASSDSGASYNEQFF
TRBJ2-6 | 18 | NA | NA | TRBV7-2 | TGTGCCAGCAGCTCTCCGGGACTGCCGATCTCTGGGGCCAACGTCCTGACTTTC | CASSSPGLPISGANVLTF